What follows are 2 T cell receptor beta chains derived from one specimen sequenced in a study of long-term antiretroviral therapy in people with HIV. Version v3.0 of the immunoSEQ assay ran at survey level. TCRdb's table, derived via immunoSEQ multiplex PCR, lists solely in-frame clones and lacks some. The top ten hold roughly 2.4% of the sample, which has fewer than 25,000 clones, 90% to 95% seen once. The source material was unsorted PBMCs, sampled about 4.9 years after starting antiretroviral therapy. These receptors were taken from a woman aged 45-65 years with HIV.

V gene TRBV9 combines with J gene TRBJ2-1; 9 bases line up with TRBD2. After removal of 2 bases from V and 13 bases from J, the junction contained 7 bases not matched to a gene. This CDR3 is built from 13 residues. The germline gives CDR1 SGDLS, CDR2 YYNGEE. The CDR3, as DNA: TGTGCCAGCAGCGTGGATAGCGGGAGTGGACAGTTCTTC. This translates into CASSVDSGSGQFF.

DNA of the CDR3: TGTGCCAGCAGCTTAGTGGCGGGAGTGAATGAGCAGTTCTTC. Its protein product is CASSLVAGVNEQFF. The J gene is TRBJ2-1, the V gene TRBV7-9; 7 bases map to TRBD2. Germline V gives CDR1 SEHNR, CDR2 FQNEAQ (reference sequence). The length of the CDR3 is 14 residues. V lost 1 base, J lost 7 bases, and 4 bases stayed unmatched.